Following are 20 T cell receptor beta chains from one sample sequenced in a study of blood T cell repertoires in COVID-19. Assay: immunoSEQ multiplex PCR; the TCRdb copy retains only in-frame clones and omits some. The sample carries about 130,000 clones, roughly 80% recorded once. The source material was peripheral blood. All receptors derive from a woman aged 60-75 years with acute or convalescent COVID-19.

In DNA, the CDR3 is TGCAGCGTTGAAGGGTGGAGCGGTGAGCAGTTCTTC. Amino acid sequence: CSVEGWSGEQFF. This chain connects TRBV29-1 to TRBJ2-1; perhaps TRBD2 as D (5 bases). V lost 1 base to trimming and J lost 9 bases, with 10 bases between them. The CDR3 covers 12 residues. The germline V gene has CDR1 SQVTM and CDR2 ANQGSEA.

The chain is built from TRBV7-2 and TRBJ2-2; a possible D gene is TRBD1 (5 bases). V was shortened by 4 bases and J by 5 bases, with 14 bases between the two germline ends. Germline-derived CDR1 and CDR2 are SGHTA and FQGNSA. The CDR3 has 15 amino acids. The CDR3 here is CASSSFSGWTGELFF. In DNA, the CDR3 is TGTGCCAGCAGCTCTTTCTCAGGGTGGACCGGGGAGCTGTTTTTT.

This rearrangement joins TRBV4-1 to TRBJ1-1, with TRBD1 identical over 8 bases. V lost 4 bases, J lost 1 base, and 5 bases stayed unmatched. Germline V gives CDR1 MGHRA, CDR2 YSYEKL. The CDR3 has 15 residues. CDR3 amino acids: CASSPGQGPNTEAFF. The DNA for the CDR3 is TGCGCCAGCAGCCCAGGACAGGGACCGAACACTGAAGCTTTCTTT.

The rearrangement joins TRBV5-6 to TRBJ1-2; a weak D match, TRBD1 (6 bases). Per germline, CDR1 SGHDT and CDR2 YYEEEE. V was shortened by 4 bases and J by 4 bases, with 14 bases between the two germline ends. CDR3 length: 14 residues. CDR3 sequence (DNA): TGTGCCAGCAGCCCCCAGGGGCGTCCCTATGGCTACACCTTC. It encodes CASSPQGRPYGYTF.

The V call is TRBV7-7, the J call TRBJ2-5; possibly TRBD2 for D (6 bases). Germline V lookup: CDR1 SSHAT, CDR2 FNYEAQ (reference sequence). V was cut by 5 bases and J by 4 bases, with 11 bases left in between. CDR3 size: 13 residues. The CDR3 reads CASSARRVETQYF. DNA for the CDR3: TGTGCCAGCAGCGCTAGGAGGGTAGAGACCCAGTACTTC.

This clone was counted a few times. The chain uses TRBV11-2 and TRBJ2-4; 7 nucleotides line up with TRBD2. Trimming took 0 bases from V and 3 from J; bases not matched to a gene: 14. Per the germline V gene, CDR1 is SGHAT and CDR2 is FQNNGV. This CDR3 contains 19 residues. The CDR3, as DNA: TGTGCCAGCAGCTTAGATCATCTGTGGCAGCCGGGGGGCAAAAACATTCAGTACTTC. Its translation is CASSLDHLWQPGGKNIQYF.

The rearrangement links TRBV10-1 to TRBJ2-7; 8 nucleotides align to TRBD1. The germline CDR1 and CDR2 sequences are WNHNN and SYGVQD (reference sequence). CDR3 length: 16 amino acids. Losses at the gene ends were 4 bases for V and 0 bases for J; bases not matched to a gene: 8. This chain's CDR3 is CASSGEGQGSSYEQYV. CDR3 coding DNA: TGCGCCAGCAGTGGGGAAGGACAGGGCAGCTCCTACGAGCAGTACGTC.

The chain is built from TRBV15 and TRBJ1-5, with D tentatively TRBD1 (5 bases). V lost 0 bases and J lost 4, with 16 bases in between. Germline V gene lookup returns CDR1 LNHNV and CDR2 YYDKDF (reference sequence). The CDR3 runs to 17 residues. CDR3 nucleotide sequence: TGTGCCACCAGCAGAGATGTACCAGCGGGACTAAATCAGCCCCAGCATTTT. It specifies CATSRDVPAGLNQPQHF.

The CDR3 DNA reads as TGCGCCAGCAGCCCTCAGACAGGGGGCGAAAAACTGTTTTTT. Its translation: CASSPQTGGEKLFF. The chain carries TRBV5-1 and TRBJ1-4; 10 bases align to TRBD1. The CDR3 loop spans 14 amino acids. V gave up 4 bases and J gave up 8 bases; unmatched junction bases: 5. CDR1 is SGHRS, CDR2 YFSETQ, per germline.

V and J are TRBV5-1 and TRBJ1-2; D is unresolved. CDR3 size: 15 residues. V shed 1 base and J shed 8 bases, with 18 bases lying between them. Germline CDR1 SGHRS, CDR2 YFSETQ. The CDR3 sequence is CASSLSSQDPYGYTF. The CDR3 DNA reads as TGCGCCAGCAGCTTGTCCAGTCAAGATCCATACGGCTACACCTTC. Full variable domain (remainder filled in from reference TRBV5-1 and TRBJ1-2): KAGVTQTPRYLIKTRGQQVTLSCSPISGHRSVSWYQQTPGQGLQFLFEYFSETQRNKGNFPGRFSGRQFSNSRSEMNVSTLELGDSALYLCASSLSSQDPYGYTFGSGTRLTVV.

The chain links TRBV3-1 (or the pseudogene TRBV3-2) to TRBJ1-4; TRBD1 is a possible D gene (5 bases). The V gene lost 4 bases and the J gene lost 13 bases, with 16 bases spanning the gap. CDR3 length: 13 amino acids. Germline V gene sequence: CDR1 LGHDT, CDR2 YNNKEL (reference sequence). The CDR3 loop is CASSPPGRGGLFF. As DNA, the CDR3 is TGTGCCAGCAGCCCCCCGGGGAGGGGCGGACTGTTTTTT.

The V and J genes are TRBV27 and TRBJ2-3, with D perhaps TRBD1 (5 bases). This CDR3 is 13 amino acids long. V lost 6 bases and J 6 bases, leaving 13 bases between the germline ends. Germline V gene lookup returns CDR1 MNHEY and CDR2 SMNVEV (reference sequence). CDR3 protein: CASRTVYSDTQYF. The DNA of the CDR3 is TGTGCCAGCAGGACAGTTTATTCGGATACGCAGTATTTT.

The rearrangement uses TRBV11-3 and TRBJ2-5, with 9 nucleotides matching TRBD1. CDR1 and CDR2 (germline): SGHNT, YENEEA. The CDR3 spans 15 residues. V dropped 7 bases and J dropped 1; count of bases not matched to a gene: 7. For the CDR3, the DNA is TGTGCCAGCACCCGGGACAGGGTTTTCCAAGAGACCCAGTACTTC. As protein: CASTRDRVFQETQYF.

In this sample, this clone turned up a few times. The chain links TRBV25-1 to TRBJ1-2, with 8 bases fitting TRBD1. The V and J ends lost 4 bases and 10 bases, in that order; junction bases with no gene match: 8. This CDR3 region has 13 residues. The germline CDR1 and CDR2 sequences are MGHDK and SYGVNS. The CDR3 loop reads CASSAVGTGPYTF. The DNA for the CDR3 is TGTGCCAGCAGTGCGGTTGGGACAGGCCCCTACACCTTC.

The chain carries TRBV7-8 and TRBJ2-5; tentative D call: TRBD1 (6 bases). V dropped 1 base and J dropped 3 bases, with 6 bases sitting between them. Germline CDR1 reads SGHVS; CDR2 reads FQNEAQ. The CDR3 extends over 13 amino acids. The CDR3 is CASSLGTEETQYF. CDR3 DNA: TGTGCCAGCAGCTTAGGGACAGAAGAGACCCAGTACTTC.

The rearrangement links TRBV10-3 to TRBJ1-4; 7 nucleotides align to TRBD1. This CDR3 has 16 residues. Germline V CDR1 and CDR2: ENHRY, SYGVKD. V lost 0 bases, J lost 4 bases, and 5 bases stayed unmatched. DNA for the CDR3: TGTGCCATCAGTGAGTCGACAGGGTCTCTTAATGAAAAACTGTTTTTT. Protein sequence: CAISESTGSLNEKLFF.

The chain links TRBV9 to TRBJ1-3, with D perhaps matching TRBD1 (5 bases). Germline V CDR1 and CDR2: SGDLS, YYNGEE. The CDR3 is made up of 15 amino acids. The germline V and J ends were trimmed by 5 bases and 0 bases, with 12 bases remaining between them. The CDR3 is CASSAQGISGNTIYF. CDR3 nucleotides: TGTGCCAGCAGTGCCCAGGGTATCTCTGGAAACACCATATATTTT.

As for this clone: Other DNA sequences in the sample encode the same CDR3. The rearrangement joins TRBV6-5 to TRBJ1-5, with D maybe TRBD1 (5 bases). Germline values: CDR1 MNHEY, CDR2 SVGAGI. The germline V and J ends were trimmed by 5 bases and 5 bases, with 10 bases remaining between them. The CDR3 is 13 residues long. The CDR3 DNA reads as TGTGCCAGCAGTCAGGGTATAGATCAGCCCCAGCATTTT. Its protein product is CASSQGIDQPQHF.

This clone has only a few counts. The chain links TRBV7-2 to TRBJ2-5, with 7 bases that match TRBD2. CDR1 and CDR2 (germline): SGHTA, FQGNSA. CDR3 size: 13 residues. The V segment lost 3 bases and the J segment 4 bases; nucleotides outside the gene matches: 2. The CDR3 region has the DNA TGTGCCAGCAGCTTTGGGGGGGGAGAGACCCAGTACTTC. It encodes CASSFGGGETQYF.

The V and J genes are TRBV27 and TRBJ1-1; TRBD1 might be the D (6 bases). Germline CDR1 is MNHEY and CDR2 is SMNVEV (reference sequence). This CDR3 contains 14 residues. Trimming left V 4 bases short and J 7 bases short, with 16 bases between. The CDR3 nucleotides are TGTGCCAGCAGTTACTGGACAGAGGGTAGTGAAGCTTTCTTT. Protein sequence: CASSYWTEGSEAFF.